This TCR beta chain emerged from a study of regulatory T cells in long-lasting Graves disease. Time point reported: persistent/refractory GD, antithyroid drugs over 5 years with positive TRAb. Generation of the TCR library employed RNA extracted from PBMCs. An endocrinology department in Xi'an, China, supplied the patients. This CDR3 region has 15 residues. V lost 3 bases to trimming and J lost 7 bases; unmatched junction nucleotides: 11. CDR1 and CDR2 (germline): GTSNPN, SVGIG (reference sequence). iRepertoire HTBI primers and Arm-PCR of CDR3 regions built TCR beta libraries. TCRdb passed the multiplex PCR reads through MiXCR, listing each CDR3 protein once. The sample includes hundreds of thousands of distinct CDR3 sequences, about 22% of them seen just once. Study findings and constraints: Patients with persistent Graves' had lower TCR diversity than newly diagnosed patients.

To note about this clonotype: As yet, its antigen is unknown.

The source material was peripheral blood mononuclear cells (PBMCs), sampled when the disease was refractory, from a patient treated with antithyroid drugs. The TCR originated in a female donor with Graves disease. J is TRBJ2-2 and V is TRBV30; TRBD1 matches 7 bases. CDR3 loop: CAWSRQGGIYGELFF. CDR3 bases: TGTGCCTGGAGCAGACAGGGTGGAATTTACGGGGAGCTGTTTTTT.